This T cell receptor beta chain was profiled in a study of vaccination and CD4 T cells after COVID-19. As to this clonotype: Its specificity is unknown.

Cultured CD4+ T cell DNA underwent sequencing with the Oncomine TCR Beta short-read assay. TCRdb reanalysed the PCR reads using MiXCR and keeps one entry per CDR3 protein. The profile shows about 19,000 distinct CDR3 sequences, roughly 64% of them singletons. Germline V gene data show CDR1 as LNHDA and CDR2 as SQIVND (reference sequence). The CDR3 totals 13 residues. V lost 9 bases and J 1 base, leaving 12 bases between the germline ends. Regarding treatment: approximately 10-day PBMC culture with coronavirus spike peptide pools or control peptides (ViraFEST assay). Once peptide pools had expanded antigen-specific T cells, ViraFEST sequenced TCRs. The authors cultured two million PBMCs per well with 10 IU/ml IL-2 and 8.5 to 10 ug/ml peptide pools.

Sequenced sample: CD4+ T cells from blood, cultured in vitro. This clonotype was sampled from a human donor who had recovered from COVID-19. This chain joins TRBV19 and TRBJ1-1, with D unresolved. The CDR3 DNA follows: TGTGCCAGCAAAAGGTCTTGGAACACTGAAGCTTTCTTT. Its translation is CASKRSWNTEAFF.